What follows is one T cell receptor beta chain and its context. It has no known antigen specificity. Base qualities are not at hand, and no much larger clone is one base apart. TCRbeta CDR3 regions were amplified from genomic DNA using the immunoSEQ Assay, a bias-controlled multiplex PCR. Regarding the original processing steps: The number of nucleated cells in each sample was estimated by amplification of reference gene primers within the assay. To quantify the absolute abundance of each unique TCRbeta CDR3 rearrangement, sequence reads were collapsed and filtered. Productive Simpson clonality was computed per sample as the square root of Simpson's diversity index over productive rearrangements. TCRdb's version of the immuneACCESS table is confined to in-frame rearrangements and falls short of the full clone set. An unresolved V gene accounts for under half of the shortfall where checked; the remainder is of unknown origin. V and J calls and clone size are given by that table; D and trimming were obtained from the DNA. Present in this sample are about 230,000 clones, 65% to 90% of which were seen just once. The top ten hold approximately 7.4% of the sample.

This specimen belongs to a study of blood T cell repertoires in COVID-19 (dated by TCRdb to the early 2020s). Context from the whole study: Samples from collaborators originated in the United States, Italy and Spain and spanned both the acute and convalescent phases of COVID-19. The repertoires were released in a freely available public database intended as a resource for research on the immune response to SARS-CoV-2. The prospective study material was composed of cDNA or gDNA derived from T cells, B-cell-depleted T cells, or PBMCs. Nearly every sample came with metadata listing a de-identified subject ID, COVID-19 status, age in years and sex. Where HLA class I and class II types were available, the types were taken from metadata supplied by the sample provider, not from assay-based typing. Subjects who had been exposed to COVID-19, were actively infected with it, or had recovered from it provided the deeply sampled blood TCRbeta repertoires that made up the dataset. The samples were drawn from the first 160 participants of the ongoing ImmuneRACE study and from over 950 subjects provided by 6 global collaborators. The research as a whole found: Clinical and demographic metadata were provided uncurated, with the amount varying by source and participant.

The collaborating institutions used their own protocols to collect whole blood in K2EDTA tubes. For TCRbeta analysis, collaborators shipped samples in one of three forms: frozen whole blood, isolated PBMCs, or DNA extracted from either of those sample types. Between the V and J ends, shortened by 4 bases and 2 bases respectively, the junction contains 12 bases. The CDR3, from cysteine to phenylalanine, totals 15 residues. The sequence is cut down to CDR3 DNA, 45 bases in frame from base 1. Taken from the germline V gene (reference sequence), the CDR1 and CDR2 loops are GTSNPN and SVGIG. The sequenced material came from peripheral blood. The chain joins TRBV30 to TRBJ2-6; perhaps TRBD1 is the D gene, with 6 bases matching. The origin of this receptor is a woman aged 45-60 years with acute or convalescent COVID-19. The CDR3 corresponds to CAWNVGGTGANVLTF. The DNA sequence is TGTGCCTGGAACGTAGGGGGAACTGGGGCCAACGTCCTGACTTTC.